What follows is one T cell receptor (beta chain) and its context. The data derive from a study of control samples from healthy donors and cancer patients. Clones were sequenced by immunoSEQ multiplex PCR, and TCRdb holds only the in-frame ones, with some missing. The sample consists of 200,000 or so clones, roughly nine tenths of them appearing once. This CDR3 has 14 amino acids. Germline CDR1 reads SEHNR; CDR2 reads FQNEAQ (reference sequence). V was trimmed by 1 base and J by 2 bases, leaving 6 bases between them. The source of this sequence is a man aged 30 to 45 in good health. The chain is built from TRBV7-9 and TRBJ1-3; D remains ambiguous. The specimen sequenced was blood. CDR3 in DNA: TGTGCCAGCAGCTTAGGCAAAGCTGGAAACACCATATATTTT. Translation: CASSLGKAGNTIYF.